The sequence of this TCR beta chain was determined in a study of T cell repertoires in cytomegalovirus infection. MiXCR, applied by TCRdb to the reads, yields one record per CDR3 protein. The sample includes 630,000 or so distinct CDR3 sequences, roughly a quarter of them seen just once. V was trimmed by 4 bases and J by 2 bases, leaving 19 bases between them. The length of the CDR3 is 17 residues. The germline CDR1 and CDR2 sequences are SGHVS and FQNEAQ. This clonotype was recorded at least ten times. Its antigen remains unknown. Points from the study as a whole: HLA-C-restricted TCR beta clonotypes specific for CMV led the ex vivo response.

Sequencing was done on a sample of CD8+ T cells from PBMCs. The genes are TRBV7-8 and TRBJ2-3; TRBD1 might be the D (6 bases). The sequence was obtained from a human donor in good health (CMV status not recorded). Some clones in this sample may be carry-over from other donors' samples. CDR3 amino acids: CASSSRTSTGDTDTQYF. CDR3 sequence (DNA): TGTGCCAGCAGCTCCCGAACTTCGACAGGAGACACAGATACGCAGTATTTT.